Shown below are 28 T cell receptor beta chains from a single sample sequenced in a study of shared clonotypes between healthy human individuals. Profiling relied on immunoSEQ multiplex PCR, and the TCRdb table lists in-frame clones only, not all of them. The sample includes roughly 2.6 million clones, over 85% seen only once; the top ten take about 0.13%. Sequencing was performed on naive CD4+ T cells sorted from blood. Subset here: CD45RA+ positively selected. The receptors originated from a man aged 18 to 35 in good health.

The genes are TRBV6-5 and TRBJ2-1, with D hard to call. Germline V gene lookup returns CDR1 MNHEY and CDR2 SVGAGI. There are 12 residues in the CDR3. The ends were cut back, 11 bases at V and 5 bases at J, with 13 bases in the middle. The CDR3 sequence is CASRFRDNEQFF. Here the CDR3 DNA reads TGTGCCTCTCGATTCCGGGACAATGAGCAGTTCTTC.

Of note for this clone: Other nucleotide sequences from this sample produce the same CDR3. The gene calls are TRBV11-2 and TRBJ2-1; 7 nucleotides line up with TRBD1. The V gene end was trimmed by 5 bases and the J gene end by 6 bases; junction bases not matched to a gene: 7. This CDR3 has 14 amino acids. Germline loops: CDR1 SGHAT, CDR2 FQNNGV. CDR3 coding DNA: TGTGCCAGCAGCGCCGGGACAGATCCCAATGAGCAGTTCTTC. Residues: CASSAGTDPNEQFF.

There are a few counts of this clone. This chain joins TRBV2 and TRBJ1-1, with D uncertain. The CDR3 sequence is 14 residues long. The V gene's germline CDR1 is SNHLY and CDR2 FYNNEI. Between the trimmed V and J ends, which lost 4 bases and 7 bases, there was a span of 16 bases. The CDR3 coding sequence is TGTGCCAGCAGTGTATTTAGCCTTGGCAGTGAAGCTTTCTTT. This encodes CASSVFSLGSEAFF.

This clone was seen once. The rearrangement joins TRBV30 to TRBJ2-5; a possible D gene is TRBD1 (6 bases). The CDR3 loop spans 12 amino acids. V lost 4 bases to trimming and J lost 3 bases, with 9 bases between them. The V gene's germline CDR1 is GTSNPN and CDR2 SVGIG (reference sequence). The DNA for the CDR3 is TGTGCCTGGAAAGCAGGGGAAGAGACCCAGTACTTC. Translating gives CAWKAGEETQYF.

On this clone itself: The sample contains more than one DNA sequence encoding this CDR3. Here the CDR3 DNA reads TGTGCCAGCAGCTTAGCGGGGTCTTCCTACGAGCAGTACTTC. Translation: CASSLAGSSYEQYF. The V and J genes are TRBV7-9 and TRBJ2-7; D call uncertain. CDR1 and CDR2 from the germline V gene are SEHNR and FQNEAQ (reference sequence). Trimming took off 0 bases at V and 1 base at J, with 7 bases between the two ends. The CDR3 consists of 14 residues.

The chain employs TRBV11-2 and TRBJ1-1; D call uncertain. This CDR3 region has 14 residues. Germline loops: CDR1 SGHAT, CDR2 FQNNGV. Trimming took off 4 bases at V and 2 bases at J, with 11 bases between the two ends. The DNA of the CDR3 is TGTGCCAGCAGCTCGTACAGTGTTAACACTGAAGCTTTCTTT. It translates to CASSSYSVNTEAFF.

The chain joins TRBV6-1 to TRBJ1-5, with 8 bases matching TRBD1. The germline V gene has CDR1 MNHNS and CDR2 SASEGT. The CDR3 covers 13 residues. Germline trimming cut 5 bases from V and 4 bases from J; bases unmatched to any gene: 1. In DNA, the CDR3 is TGTGCCAGCAGTTGGACAGGGAATCAGCCCCAGCATTTT. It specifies CASSWTGNQPQHF.

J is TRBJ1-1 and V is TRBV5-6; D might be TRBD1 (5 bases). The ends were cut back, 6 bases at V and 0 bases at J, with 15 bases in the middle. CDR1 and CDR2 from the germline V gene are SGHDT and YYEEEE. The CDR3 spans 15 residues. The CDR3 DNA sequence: TGTGCCAGCAAAGCCCCGGGACCGGTGAACACTGAAGCTTTCTTT. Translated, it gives CASKAPGPVNTEAFF. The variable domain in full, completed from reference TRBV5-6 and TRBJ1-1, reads DAGVTQSPTHLIKTRGQQVTLRCSPKSGHDTVSWYQQALGQGPQFIFQYYEEEERQRGNFPDRFSGHQFPNYSSELNVNALLLGDSALYLCASKAPGPVNTEAFFGQGTRLTVV.

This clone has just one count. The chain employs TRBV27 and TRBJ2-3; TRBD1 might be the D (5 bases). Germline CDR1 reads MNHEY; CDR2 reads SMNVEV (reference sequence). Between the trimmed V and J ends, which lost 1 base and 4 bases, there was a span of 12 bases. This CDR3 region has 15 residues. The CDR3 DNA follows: TGTGCCAGCAGTTTATTCAGGGTGGAGTCAGATACGCAGTATTTT. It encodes CASSLFRVESDTQYF.

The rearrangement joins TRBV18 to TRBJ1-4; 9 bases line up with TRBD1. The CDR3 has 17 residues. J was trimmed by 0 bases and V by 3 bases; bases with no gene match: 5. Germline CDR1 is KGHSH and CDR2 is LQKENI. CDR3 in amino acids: CASSPVGQGSTNEKLFF. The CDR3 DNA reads TGTGCCAGCTCACCGGTGGGACAGGGATCAACTAATGAAAAACTGTTTTTT.

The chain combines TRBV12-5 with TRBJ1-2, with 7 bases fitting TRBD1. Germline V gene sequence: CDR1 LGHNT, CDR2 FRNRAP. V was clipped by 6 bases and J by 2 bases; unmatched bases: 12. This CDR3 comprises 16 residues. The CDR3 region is CASGPPLGQNNYGYTF. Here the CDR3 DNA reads TGTGCTAGTGGCCCCCCCTTGGGACAGAACAACTATGGCTACACCTTC.

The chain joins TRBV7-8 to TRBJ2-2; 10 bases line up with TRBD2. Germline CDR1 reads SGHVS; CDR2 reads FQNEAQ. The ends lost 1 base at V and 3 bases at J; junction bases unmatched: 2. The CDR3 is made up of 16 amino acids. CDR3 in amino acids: CASSLEAGGYTGELFF. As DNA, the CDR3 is TGTGCCAGCAGCTTAGAAGCGGGGGGGTACACCGGGGAGCTGTTTTTT. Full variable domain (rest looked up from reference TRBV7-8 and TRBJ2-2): GAGVSQSPRYKVAKRGQDVALRCDPISGHVSLFWYQQALGQGPEFLTYFQNEAQLDKSGLPSDRFFAERPEGSVSTLKIQRTQQEDSAVYLCASSLEAGGYTGELFFGEGSRLTVL.

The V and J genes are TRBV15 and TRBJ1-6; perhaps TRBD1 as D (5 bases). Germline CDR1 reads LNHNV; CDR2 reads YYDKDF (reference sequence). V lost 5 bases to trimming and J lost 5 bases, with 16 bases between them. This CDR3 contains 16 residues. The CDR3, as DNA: TGTGCCACCAGCGGGGACTCGATGATGGATAATTCACCCCTCCACTTT. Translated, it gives CATSGDSMMDNSPLHF.

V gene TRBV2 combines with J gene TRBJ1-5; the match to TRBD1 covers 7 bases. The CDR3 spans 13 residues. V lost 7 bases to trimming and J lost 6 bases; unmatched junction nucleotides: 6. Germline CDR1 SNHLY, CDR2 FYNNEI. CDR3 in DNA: TGTGCCAGCACACAGGGGCCAGGTCAGCCCCAGCATTTT. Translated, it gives CASTQGPGQPQHF. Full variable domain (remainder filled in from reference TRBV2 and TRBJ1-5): EPEVTQTPSHQVTQMGQEVILRCVPISNHLYFYWYRQILGQKVEFLVSFYNNEISEKSEIFDDQFSVERPDGSNFTLKIRSTKLEDSAMYFCASTQGPGQPQHFGDGTRLSIL.

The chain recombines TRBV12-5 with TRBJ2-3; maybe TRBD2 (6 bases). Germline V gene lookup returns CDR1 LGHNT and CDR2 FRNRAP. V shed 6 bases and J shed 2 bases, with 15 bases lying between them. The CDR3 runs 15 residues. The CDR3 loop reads CASGLARTNTDTQYF. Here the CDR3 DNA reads TGTGCTAGTGGCCTCGCTAGGACTAACACAGATACGCAGTATTTT.

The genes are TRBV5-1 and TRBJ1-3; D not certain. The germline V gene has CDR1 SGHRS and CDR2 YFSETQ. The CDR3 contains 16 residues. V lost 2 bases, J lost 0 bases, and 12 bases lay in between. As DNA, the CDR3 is TGCGCCAGCAGCTTACAAGAGACCAGCTCTGGAAACACCATATATTTT. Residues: CASSLQETSSGNTIYF.

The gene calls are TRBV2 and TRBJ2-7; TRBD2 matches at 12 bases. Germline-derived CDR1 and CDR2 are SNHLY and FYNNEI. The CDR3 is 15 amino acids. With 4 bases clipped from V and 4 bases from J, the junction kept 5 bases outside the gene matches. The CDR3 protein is CASSGEGLAGYEQYF. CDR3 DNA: TGTGCCAGCAGTGGGGAGGGACTAGCGGGTTACGAGCAGTACTTC.

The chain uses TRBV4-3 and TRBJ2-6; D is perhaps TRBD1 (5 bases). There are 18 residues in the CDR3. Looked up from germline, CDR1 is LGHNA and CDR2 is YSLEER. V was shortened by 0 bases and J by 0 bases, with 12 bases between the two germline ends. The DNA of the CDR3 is TGCGCCAGCAGCCAAGATTTTAAGGGGTACTCTGGGGCCAACGTCCTGACTTTC. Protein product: CASSQDFKGYSGANVLTF.

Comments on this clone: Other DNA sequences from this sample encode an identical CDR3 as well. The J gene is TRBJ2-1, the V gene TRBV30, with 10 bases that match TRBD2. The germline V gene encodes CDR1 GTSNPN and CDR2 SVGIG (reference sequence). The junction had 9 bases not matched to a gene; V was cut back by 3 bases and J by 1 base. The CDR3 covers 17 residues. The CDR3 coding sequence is TGTGCCTGGAGCCTTACTAGGACTAGCGGTTCCTACAATGAGCAGTTCTTC. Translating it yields CAWSLTRTSGSYNEQFF.

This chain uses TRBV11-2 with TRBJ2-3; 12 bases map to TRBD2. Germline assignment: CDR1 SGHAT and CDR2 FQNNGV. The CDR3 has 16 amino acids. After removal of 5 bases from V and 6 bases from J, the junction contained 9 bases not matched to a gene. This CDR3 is CASSAWTSGVGDTQYF. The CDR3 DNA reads TGTGCCAGCAGCGCCTGGACTAGCGGGGTAGGGGATACGCAGTATTTT. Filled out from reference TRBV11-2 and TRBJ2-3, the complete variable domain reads EAGVAQSPRYKIIEKRQSVAFWCNPISGHATLYWYQQILGQGPKLLIQFQNNGVVDDSQLPKDRFSAERLKGVDSTLKIQPAKLEDSAVYLCASSAWTSGVGDTQYFGPGTRLTVL.

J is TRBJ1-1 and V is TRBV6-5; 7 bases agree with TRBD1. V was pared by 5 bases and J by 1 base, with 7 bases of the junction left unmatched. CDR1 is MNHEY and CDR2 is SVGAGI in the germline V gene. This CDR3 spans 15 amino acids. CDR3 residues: CASSSRGLGNTEAFF. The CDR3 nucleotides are TGTGCCAGCAGTAGTAGGGGGCTAGGGAACACTGAAGCTTTCTTT.

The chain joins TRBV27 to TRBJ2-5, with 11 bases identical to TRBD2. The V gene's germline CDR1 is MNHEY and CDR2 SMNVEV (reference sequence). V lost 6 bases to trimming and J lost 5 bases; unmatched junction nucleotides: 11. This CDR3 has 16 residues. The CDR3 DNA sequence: TGTGCCAGCAGAAAGGGAGTAGCGGGAGGGGGGGAGACCCAGTACTTC. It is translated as CASRKGVAGGGETQYF.

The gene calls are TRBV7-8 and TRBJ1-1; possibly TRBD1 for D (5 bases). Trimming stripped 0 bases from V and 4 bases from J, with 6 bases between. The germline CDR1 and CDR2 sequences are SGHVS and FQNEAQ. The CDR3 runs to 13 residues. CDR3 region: CASSLARATEAFF. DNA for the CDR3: TGTGCCAGCAGCTTAGCCAGGGCCACTGAAGCTTTCTTT.

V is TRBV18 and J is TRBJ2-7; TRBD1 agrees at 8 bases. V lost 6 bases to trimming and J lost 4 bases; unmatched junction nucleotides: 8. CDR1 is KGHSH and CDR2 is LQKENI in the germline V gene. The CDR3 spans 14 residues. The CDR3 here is CASSAGTGLYEQYF. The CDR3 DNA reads TGTGCCAGCTCGGCCGGGACAGGTTTGTACGAGCAGTACTTC.

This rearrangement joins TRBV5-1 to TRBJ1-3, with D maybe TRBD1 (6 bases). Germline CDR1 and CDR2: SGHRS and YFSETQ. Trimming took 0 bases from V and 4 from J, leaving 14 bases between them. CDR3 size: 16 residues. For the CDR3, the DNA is TGCGCCAGCAGCTTGGCCGGGGGGGCGCACGGAAACACCATATATTTT. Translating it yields CASSLAGGAHGNTIYF.

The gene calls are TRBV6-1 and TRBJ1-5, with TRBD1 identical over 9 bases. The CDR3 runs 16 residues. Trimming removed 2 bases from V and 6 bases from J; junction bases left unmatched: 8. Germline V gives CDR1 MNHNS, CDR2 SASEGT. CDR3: CASSEYGTGIGQPQHF. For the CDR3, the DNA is TGTGCCAGCAGTGAATATGGGACAGGGATAGGTCAGCCCCAGCATTTT.

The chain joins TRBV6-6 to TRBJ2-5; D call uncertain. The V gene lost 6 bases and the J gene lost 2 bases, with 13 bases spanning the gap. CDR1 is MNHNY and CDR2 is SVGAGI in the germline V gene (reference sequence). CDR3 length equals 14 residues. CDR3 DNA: TGTGCCAGCAGCCCCCGAGGACGGCAAGAGACCCAGTACTTC. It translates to CASSPRGRQETQYF.

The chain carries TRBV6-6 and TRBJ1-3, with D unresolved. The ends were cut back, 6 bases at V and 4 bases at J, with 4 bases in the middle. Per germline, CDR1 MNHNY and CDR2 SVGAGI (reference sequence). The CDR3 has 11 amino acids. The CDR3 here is CASSQGNTIYF. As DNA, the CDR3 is TGTGCCAGCAGCCAGGGAAACACCATATATTTT.